This T cell receptor (beta chain) was found in a study of cytomegalovirus exposure and HLA in healthy donors. Study-level findings and limits: 150 or so TCR beta chains were listed as cytomegalovirus-associated. An analysis done earlier found most TCR beta V segments productive about 87% or about 30% of the time. Specificity for CMV antigens was confirmed in vitro for a few of the CMV-associated chains. Upon later analysis, HLA-associated TCR beta chains proved more clonally expanded than other, equally common chains.

In the case of this clone: Its antigen is not known.

CDR3 size: 14 residues. Germline CDR1 is SEHNR and CDR2 is FQNEAQ (reference sequence). The V gene lost 3 bases and the J gene lost 8 bases, with 16 bases spanning the gap. The PCR was carried out with 60 Vbeta primers and 13 Jbeta primers. Sequenced by immunoSEQ multiplex PCR; TCRdb stores in-frame clones only, minus some. The sample yields fewer than 250,000 clones, approximately 80% seen once. The TCR was taken from a man in his thirties or forties in good health and CMV-seronegative. The material sequenced was PBMCs. The rearrangement uses TRBV7-9 and TRBJ1-2; D call uncertain. The CDR3 protein is CASSLVQVARGYTF. DNA of the CDR3: TGTGCCAGCAGCTTGGTCCAGGTAGCGCGCGGCTACACCTTC.